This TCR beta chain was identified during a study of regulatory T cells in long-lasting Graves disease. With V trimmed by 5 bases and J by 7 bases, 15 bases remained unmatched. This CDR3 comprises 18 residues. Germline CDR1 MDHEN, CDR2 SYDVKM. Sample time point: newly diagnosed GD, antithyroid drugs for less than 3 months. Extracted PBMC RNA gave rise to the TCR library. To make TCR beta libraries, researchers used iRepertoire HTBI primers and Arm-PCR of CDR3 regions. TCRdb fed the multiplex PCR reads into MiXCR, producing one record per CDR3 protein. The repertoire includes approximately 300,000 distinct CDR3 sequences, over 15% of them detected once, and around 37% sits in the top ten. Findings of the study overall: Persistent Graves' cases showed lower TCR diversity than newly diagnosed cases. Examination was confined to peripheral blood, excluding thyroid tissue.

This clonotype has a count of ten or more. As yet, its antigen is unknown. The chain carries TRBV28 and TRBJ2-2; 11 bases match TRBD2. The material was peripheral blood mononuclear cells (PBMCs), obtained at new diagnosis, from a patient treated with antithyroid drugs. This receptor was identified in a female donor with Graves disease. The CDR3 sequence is CASSLLRGLADRGGELFF. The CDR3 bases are TGTGCCAGCAGTCTTTTGCGGGGACTAGCGGACAGGGGCGGGGAGCTGTTTTTT.